These 18 T cell receptor beta chains originate from one sample sequenced in a study of blood T cell repertoires in COVID-19. TCRdb's table, derived via immunoSEQ multiplex PCR, lists solely in-frame clones and lacks some. The table records about 150,000 clones, more than 80% of them present only once. Sequenced material: PBMCs or T cells enriched from blood (not recorded which). The receptors here all came from a man aged 45 to 65 who had recovered from COVID-19.

A few counts support this clone. The chain recombines TRBV7-2 with TRBJ2-7; 9 bases are a match to TRBD2. The CDR3 covers 15 residues. Germline loops: CDR1 SGHTA, CDR2 FQGNSA. V shed 3 bases and J 4 bases; nucleotides not matched to a gene: 7. The CDR3 bases are TGTGCCAGCAGCTTTGGTAGCGGGAGCTCTTACGAGCAGTACTTC. It encodes CASSFGSGSSYEQYF.

There are a few counts of this clone. The V call is TRBV5-5, the J call TRBJ1-3; tentative D call: TRBD1 (5 bases). The V end lost 0 bases, the J end lost 2 bases, and 9 bases lay between the germline ends. Germline V gives CDR1 SGHKS, CDR2 YYEKEE (reference sequence). The CDR3 covers 15 residues. The chain's CDR3 is CASSLVGATGNTIYF. The CDR3 coding sequence is TGTGCCAGCAGCTTGGTAGGGGCCACTGGAAACACCATATATTTT.

In this sample, this clone turned up a few times. The rearrangement links TRBV7-2 to TRBJ2-2; 9 bases are a match to TRBD2. Per the germline V gene, CDR1 is SGHTA and CDR2 is FQGNSA. V shed 5 bases, J shed 7 bases, and the junction held 5 bases outside the gene matches. The CDR3 runs to 14 residues. The CDR3 DNA reads TGTGCCAGCAGCAGGACTAGCGTTGGCGGGGAGCTGTTTTTT. Translating gives CASSRTSVGGELFF. Full variable domain (outside the CDR3, taken from reference TRBV7-2 and TRBJ2-2): GAGVSQSPSNKVTEKGKDVELRCDPISGHTALYWYRQSLGQGLEFLIYFQGNSAPDKSGLPSDRFSAERTGGSVSTLTIQRTQQEDSAVYLCASSRTSVGGELFFGEGSRLTVL.

The DNA for the CDR3 is TGTGCCAGCTCACTGGTTCACCAGGGGGCTGGAAACACCATATATTTT. It yields the protein CASSLVHQGAGNTIYF. V usage is TRBV18 and J usage is TRBJ1-3; 7 bases are a match to TRBD1. CDR3 size: 16 residues. V shed 4 bases and J 2 bases; nucleotides not matched to a gene: 8. The germline gives CDR1 KGHSH, CDR2 LQKENI.

V gene TRBV7-9 combines with J gene TRBJ2-3; D unresolved. V was pared by 3 bases and J by 11 bases, with 9 bases between. The CDR3 runs 11 residues. The germline V gene encodes CDR1 SEHNR and CDR2 FQNEAQ (reference sequence). CDR3 sequence: CASSFSREQYF. CDR3 DNA: TGTGCCAGCAGCTTTAGCAGAGAGCAGTATTTT. Looking up the rest from reference TRBV7-9 and TRBJ2-3 gives the full variable domain: DTGVSQNPRHKITKRGQNVTFRCDPISEHNRLYWYRQTLGQGPEFLTYFQNEAQLEKSRLLSDRFSAERPKGSFSTLEIQRTEQGDSAMYLCASSFSREQYFGPGTRLTVL.

The chain employs TRBV19 and TRBJ1-5, with 10 bases fitting TRBD1. CDR1 and CDR2 (germline): LNHDA, SQIVND (reference sequence). The CDR3 covers 15 residues. With V trimmed by 6 bases and J by 6 bases, 8 bases remained unmatched. Here the CDR3 DNA reads TGTGCCAGTAGCCGTCTGGGACAGGGGAGTCAGCCCCAGCATTTT. It specifies CASSRLGQGSQPQHF.

Written as DNA, the CDR3 is TGTGCCAGCAGCTCCGGTAGTTATACGCAGTATTTT. Its translation: CASSSGSYTQYF. The chain combines TRBV5-8 with TRBJ2-3, with unresolved D. V lost 3 bases, J lost 7 bases, and 9 bases lay in between. The germline CDR1 and CDR2 sequences are SGHTS and YDEGEE. The CDR3 covers 12 residues.

The J gene is TRBJ1-1, the V gene TRBV7-2; no firm D call. The CDR3 loop spans 13 amino acids. Germline values: CDR1 SGHTA, CDR2 FQGNSA. With 4 bases removed from V and 0 bases from J, the gap between germline ends came to 6 bases. The CDR3 bases are TGTGCCAGCAGCTCCCCCATGAACACTGAAGCTTTCTTT. This gives the protein CASSSPMNTEAFF.

The chain combines TRBV11-1 with TRBJ2-1; TRBD2 aligns across 8 bases. Germline V gene lookup returns CDR1 SGHAT and CDR2 FQDESV (reference sequence). The CDR3 has 15 residues. Unmatched junction bases numbered 7, after V lost 2 bases and J lost 7 bases. The CDR3 coding sequence is TGTGCCAGCAGCTTAAGTAGCGGGAACTTTAATGAGCAGTTCTTC. It specifies CASSLSSGNFNEQFF.

The rearrangement uses TRBV4-2 and TRBJ2-5; 11 nucleotides agree with TRBD2. The trim removed 2 bases at V and 4 bases at J, leaving 9 bases unmatched. The germline V gene has CDR1 LGHNA and CDR2 YNFKEQ. The CDR3 runs to 17 residues. The CDR3 nucleotides read TGTGCCAGCAGCCAAACTACTAGCGGGGGAGGTGGAGAGACCCAGTACTTC. Translation: CASSQTTSGGGGETQYF.

A few counts support this clone. The chain has TRBV29-1 and TRBJ2-5; 14 nucleotides align to TRBD2. In germline, CDR1 is SQVTM, CDR2 ANQGSEA. This CDR3 is built from 14 residues. J gave up 7 bases and V 6 bases, and 7 bases lay outside the gene matches. The CDR3 loop reads CSVQTSGGAGTQYF. CDR3 nucleotides: TGCAGCGTGCAGACTAGCGGGGGGGCAGGGACCCAGTACTTC.

This rearrangement joins TRBV18 to TRBJ2-7; D might be TRBD1 (5 bases). The V and J ends lost 3 bases and 0 bases respectively, with 18 bases between them. This CDR3 region has 17 residues. Germline CDR1 KGHSH, CDR2 LQKENI. The CDR3 here is CASSPGQGNPSSYEQYV. CDR3 coding DNA: TGTGCCAGCTCACCTGGGCAGGGAAACCCTAGCTCCTACGAGCAGTACGTC.

V and J are TRBV5-1 and TRBJ2-2, with D hard to call. CDR1 and CDR2 from the germline V gene are SGHRS and YFSETQ. The CDR3 consists of 14 residues. Trimming pared 0 bases from V and 2 bases from J, leaving 5 bases between. The CDR3 DNA reads TGCGCCAGCAGCTTGGAGAGTAACACCGGGGAGCTGTTTTTT. Encoded protein: CASSLESNTGELFF.

The chain is built from TRBV11-2 and TRBJ2-3; D remains ambiguous. The germline V gene has CDR1 SGHAT and CDR2 FQNNGV. Trimming cost V 5 bases and J 2 bases, with 8 bases left between them. The CDR3 is 13 amino acids. CDR3 residues: CASSVSPTDTQYF. Here the CDR3 DNA reads TGTGCCAGCAGCGTGAGTCCCACAGATACGCAGTATTTT. Full variable domain (rest looked up from reference TRBV11-2 and TRBJ2-3): EAGVAQSPRYKIIEKRQSVAFWCNPISGHATLYWYQQILGQGPKLLIQFQNNGVVDDSQLPKDRFSAERLKGVDSTLKIQPAKLEDSAVYLCASSVSPTDTQYFGPGTRLTVL.

CDR3: CATGQGWDTQYF. CDR3 DNA sequence: TGTGCCACCGGACAGGGATGGGATACGCAGTATTTT. The rearrangement links TRBV24-1 to TRBJ2-3; TRBD1 agrees at 8 bases. Trimming took 9 bases from V and 6 from J; bases not matched to a gene: 4. Per germline, CDR1 KGHDR and CDR2 SFDVKD. The CDR3 has 12 amino acids.

V usage is TRBV3-1 (or the pseudogene TRBV3-2) and J usage is TRBJ1-2; TRBD1 matches at 9 bases. This CDR3 has 13 amino acids. Germline V gene lookup returns CDR1 LGHDT and CDR2 YNNKEL (reference sequence). V was clipped by 4 bases and J by 8 bases; unmatched bases: 5. The CDR3 loop is CASSLGTGWGYTF. The CDR3 coding sequence is TGTGCCAGCAGCCTCGGGACAGGGTGGGGCTACACCTTC.

The chain's CDR3 is CASSLTSSGANVLTF. The DNA for the CDR3 is TGCGCCAGCAGCTTGACTAGCTCTGGGGCCAACGTCCTGACTTTC. The chain carries TRBV5-1 and TRBJ2-6; D may be TRBD2 (5 bases). Trimming cost V 1 base and J 0 bases, with 5 bases left between them. The CDR3 is 15 residues long. The germline V gene has CDR1 SGHRS and CDR2 YFSETQ.

J is TRBJ2-7 and V is TRBV11-1, with 9 positions matching TRBD2. The CDR3 has 14 residues. Trimming at V came to 2 bases and at J to 6 bases, leaving 5 bases not matched to a gene. Germline CDR1 is SGHAT and CDR2 is FQDESV (reference sequence). CDR3 coding DNA: TGTGCCAGCAGCTTATTCTCTAGCGGGGTCGAGCAGTACGTC. Translation: CASSLFSSGVEQYV.